The rows below give T cell receptor beta chains drawn from one sample of a study of PD-1 blockade in classical Hodgkin lymphoma. TCRdb's copy holds only in-frame clones and misses some; the assay was immunoSEQ multiplex PCR. Of about 110,000 clones detected, 89% appear once; the ten largest clones hold roughly 21%. The sequenced sample was peripheral blood mononuclear cells (PBMCs), obtained before the second cycle of nivolumab. The receptors come from a human donor with classical Hodgkin lymphoma. Both conserved end residues are part of each CDR3. A D gene is named only where the DNA matches it firmly. Expanded clones get a size class; other rows say once, few or many, or leave the size out.

j_call d_call cdr3_length v_call clone_size cdr3_nt cdr3_aa
TRBJ2-1 TRBD2 17 TRBV29-1 - TGCAGCGTTGAAGGCATCCGGGGGTGGGAGGGCTACAATGAGCAGTTCTTC CSVEGIRGWEGYNEQFF
TRBJ1-1 TRBD1 13 TRBV6-5 - TGTGCCAGCAGGGGAGGACAGGCCCCTGAAGCTTTCTTT CASRGGQAPEAFF
TRBJ2-3 TRBD2 14 TRBV30 - TGTGCCTGGAGACTAGCGGGAGCAGTAGATACGCAGTATTTT CAWRLAGAVDTQYF
TRBJ2-7 - 13 TRBV18 - TGTGCCAGCTCACCAGGGACAACCTACGAGCAGTACTTC CASSPGTTYEQYF
TRBJ2-7 - 12 TRBV15 - TGTGCCACCAGCAGAGAAGGGGCCGAGCAGTACTTC CATSREGAEQYF
TRBJ1-2 TRBD1 14 TRBV9 once TGTGCCAGCAGCGTAAGGCAGGGGGCGAATGGCTACACCTTC CASSVRQGANGYTF
TRBJ2-7 - 15 TRBV30 few TGTGCCATGCTCCCCGCGGGACAAAATGCCTACGAGCAGTACTTC CAMLPAGQNAYEQYF
TRBJ1-5 - 16 TRBV6-4 - TGTGCCAGCAGTGAAAGAGGGGGAGATGGCAATCAGCCCCAGCATTTT CASSERGGDGNQPQHF
TRBJ2-3 TRBD1 13 TRBV30 - TGTGCCTGGAGTGGGACAGGGAGGGATACGCAGTATTTT CAWSGTGRDTQYF
TRBJ2-5 TRBD1 15 TRBV2 - TGTGCCAGCAGTCCACAGGGGAGCCCCCAGGGGACCCAGTACTTC CASSPQGSPQGTQYF
TRBJ2-4 - 16 TRBV21-1 - TGTGCCAGCAGCAAGGAAAGTAGGGCTGCCAAAAACATTCAGTACTTC CASSKESRAAKNIQYF
TRBJ2-1 TRBD1 18 TRBV5-1 - TGCGCCAGCAGCTCCCGGGACAGAGAGATTGGGTACTACAATGAGCAGTTCTTC CASSSRDREIGYYNEQFF
TRBJ2-1 TRBD2 16 TRBV27 - TGTGCCAGCAGTTTACTTAGCGGGAGCTCCTACAATGAGCAGTTCTTC CASSLLSGSSYNEQFF
TRBJ2-2 TRBD2 16 TRBV7-9 - TGTGCCAGCAGCTTAGCACCTAGCGGGGACACCGGGGAGCTGTTTTTT CASSLAPSGDTGELFF
TRBJ2-3 - 15 TRBV10-3 - TGTGCCATCAGTGCAGGCCCGGGAAGCACAGATACGCAGTATTTT CAISAGPGSTDTQYF
TRBJ1-1 - 14 TRBV5-5 - TGTGCCAGCAGCTTGAGGCCAACTAACACTGAAGCTTTCTTT CASSLRPTNTEAFF
TRBJ2-1 TRBD2 16 TRBV6-5 - TGTGCCAGCAGTTACGCCGCCAGCGGGAGGGGCAATGAGCAGTTCTTC CASSYAASGRGNEQFF